This TCR beta chain is from a study of T-cell reconstitution after alpha-beta-depleted transplantation in children. There are 15 residues in the CDR3. The V and J ends lost 4 bases and 0 bases respectively, with 10 bases between them. Germline assignment: CDR1 MDHEN and CDR2 SYDVKM. During its preparation, the TCRbeta library received unique molecular identifiers. One entry per CDR3 protein, called by TCRdb with MiXCR from the PCR reads. The top ten hold 0.85% to 1.3% of the sample, which has roughly 590,000 distinct CDR3 sequences, 16% seen once. This clonotype was observed a few times. The gene calls are TRBV28 and TRBJ2-1; D is perhaps TRBD1 or TRBD2 (5 bases each). This sample comprised PBMCs from the stem cell graft donor, obtained from the stem cell graft. The clonotype was recovered from a human donor who donated a stem cell graft to a child with acute myeloid leukemia. The DNA for the CDR3 is TGTGCCAGCAGTTCTAGGGGAGTCTCCTACAATGAGCAGTTCTTC. Residues: CASSSRGVSYNEQFF.